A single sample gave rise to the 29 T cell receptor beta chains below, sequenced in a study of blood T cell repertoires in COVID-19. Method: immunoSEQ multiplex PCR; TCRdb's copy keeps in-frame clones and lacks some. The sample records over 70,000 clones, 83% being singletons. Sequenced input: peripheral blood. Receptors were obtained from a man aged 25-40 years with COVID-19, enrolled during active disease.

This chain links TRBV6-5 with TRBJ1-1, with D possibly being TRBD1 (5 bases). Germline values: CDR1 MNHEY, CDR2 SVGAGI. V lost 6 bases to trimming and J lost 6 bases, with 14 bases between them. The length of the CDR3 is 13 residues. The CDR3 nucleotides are TGTGCCAGCAGATCTTTCACAGGATCTGAAGCTTTCTTT. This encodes CASRSFTGSEAFF.

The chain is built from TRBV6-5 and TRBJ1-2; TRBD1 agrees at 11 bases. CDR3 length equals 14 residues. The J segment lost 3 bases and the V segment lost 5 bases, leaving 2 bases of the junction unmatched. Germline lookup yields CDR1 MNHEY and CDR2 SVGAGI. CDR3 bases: TGTGCCAGCAGTCCGGACAGGGGGCACTATGGCTACACCTTC. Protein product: CASSPDRGHYGYTF.

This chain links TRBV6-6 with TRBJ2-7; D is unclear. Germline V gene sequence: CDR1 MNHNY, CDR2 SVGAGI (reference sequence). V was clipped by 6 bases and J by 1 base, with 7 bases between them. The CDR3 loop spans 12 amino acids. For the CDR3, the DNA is TGTGCCAGCAGGACACCTTCCTACGAGCAGTACTTC. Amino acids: CASRTPSYEQYF.

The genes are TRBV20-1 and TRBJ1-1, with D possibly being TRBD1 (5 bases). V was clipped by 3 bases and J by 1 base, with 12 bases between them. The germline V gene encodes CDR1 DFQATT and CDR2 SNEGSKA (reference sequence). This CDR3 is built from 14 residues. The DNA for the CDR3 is TGCAGTGCTAGTCAAAGCCAGGGGAACACTGAAGCTTTCTTT. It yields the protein CSASQSQGNTEAFF.

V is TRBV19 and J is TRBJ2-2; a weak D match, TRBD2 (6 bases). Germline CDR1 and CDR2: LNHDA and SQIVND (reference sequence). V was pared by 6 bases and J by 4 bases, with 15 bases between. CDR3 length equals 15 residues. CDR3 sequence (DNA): TGTGCCAGTAGCATTCCCGGGAGATTCACCGGGGAGCTGTTTTTT. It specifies CASSIPGRFTGELFF. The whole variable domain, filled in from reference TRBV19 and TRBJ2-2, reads DGGITQSPKYLFRKEGQNVTLSCEQNLNHDAMYWYRQDPGQGLRLIYYSQIVNDFQKGDIAEGYSVSREKKESFPLTVTSAQKNPTAFYLCASSIPGRFTGELFFGEGSRLTVL.

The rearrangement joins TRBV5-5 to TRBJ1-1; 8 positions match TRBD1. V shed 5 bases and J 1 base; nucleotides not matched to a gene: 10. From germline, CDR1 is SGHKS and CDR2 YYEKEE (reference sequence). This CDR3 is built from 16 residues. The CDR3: CASRPGTGLSNTEAFF. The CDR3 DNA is TGTGCCAGCAGGCCCGGGACAGGTCTGTCGAACACTGAAGCTTTCTTT.

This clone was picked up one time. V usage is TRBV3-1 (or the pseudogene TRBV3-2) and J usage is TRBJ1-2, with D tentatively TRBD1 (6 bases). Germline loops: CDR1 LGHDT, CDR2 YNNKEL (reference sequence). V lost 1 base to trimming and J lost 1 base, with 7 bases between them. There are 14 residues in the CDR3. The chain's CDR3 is CASSQGTDNYGYTF. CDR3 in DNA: TGTGCCAGCAGCCAAGGGACAGATAACTATGGCTACACCTTC.

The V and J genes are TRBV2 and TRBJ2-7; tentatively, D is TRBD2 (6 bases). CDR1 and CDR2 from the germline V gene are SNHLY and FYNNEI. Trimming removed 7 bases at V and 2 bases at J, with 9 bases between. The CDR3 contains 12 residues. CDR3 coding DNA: TGTGCCAGCACTAGCGTCGCCTACGAGCAGTACTTC. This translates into CASTSVAYEQYF.

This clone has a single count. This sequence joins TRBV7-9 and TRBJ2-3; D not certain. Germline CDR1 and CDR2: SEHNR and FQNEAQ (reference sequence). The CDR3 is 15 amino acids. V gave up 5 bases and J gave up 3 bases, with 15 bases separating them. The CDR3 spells CASSPKRRLTDTQYF. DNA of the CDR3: TGTGCCAGCAGCCCTAAGCGCCGCCTGACAGATACGCAGTATTTT.

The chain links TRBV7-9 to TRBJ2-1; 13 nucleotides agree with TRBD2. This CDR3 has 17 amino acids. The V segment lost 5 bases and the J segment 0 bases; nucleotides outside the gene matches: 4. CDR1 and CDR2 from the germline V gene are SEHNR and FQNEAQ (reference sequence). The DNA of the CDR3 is TGTGCCAGCAGCATCGGACTAGCGGGGGACTCCTACAATGAGCAGTTCTTC. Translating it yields CASSIGLAGDSYNEQFF. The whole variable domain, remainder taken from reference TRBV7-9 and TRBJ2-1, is DTGVSQNPRHKITKRGQNVTFRCDPISEHNRLYWYRQTLGQGPEFLTYFQNEAQLEKSRLLSDRFSAERPKGSFSTLEIQRTEQGDSAMYLCASSIGLAGDSYNEQFFGPGTRLTVL.

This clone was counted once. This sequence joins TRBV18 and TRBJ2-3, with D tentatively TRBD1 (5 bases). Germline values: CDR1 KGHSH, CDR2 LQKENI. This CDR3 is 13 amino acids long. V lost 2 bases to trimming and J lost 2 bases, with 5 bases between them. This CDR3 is CASSPGATDTQYF. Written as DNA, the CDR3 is TGTGCCAGCTCACCAGGGGCCACAGATACGCAGTATTTT.

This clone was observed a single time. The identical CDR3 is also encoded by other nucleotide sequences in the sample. Here the CDR3 reads CASSLGRTDTQYF. The CDR3 DNA reads as TGTGCCAGCAGTTTGGGGCGAACAGATACGCAGTATTTT. The chain combines TRBV12-3 or TRBV12-4 with TRBJ2-3; D is possibly TRBD1 (5 bases). Trimming shortened V by 3 bases and J by 3 bases, and 7 bases separated the two germline ends. This CDR3 has 13 residues.

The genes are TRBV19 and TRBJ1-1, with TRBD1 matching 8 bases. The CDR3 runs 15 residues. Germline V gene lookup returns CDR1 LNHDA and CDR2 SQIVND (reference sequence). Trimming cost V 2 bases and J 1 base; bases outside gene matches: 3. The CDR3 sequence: CASSISGQGNTEAFF. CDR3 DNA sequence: TGTGCCAGTAGTATATCCGGACAGGGGAACACTGAAGCTTTCTTT.

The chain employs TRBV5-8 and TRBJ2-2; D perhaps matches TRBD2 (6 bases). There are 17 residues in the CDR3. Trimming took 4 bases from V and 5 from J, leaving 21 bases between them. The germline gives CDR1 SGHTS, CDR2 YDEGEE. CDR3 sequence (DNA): TGTGCCAGCAGCCGCGAAGATAGCGGACGAAGGACCGGGGAGCTGTTTTTT. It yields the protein CASSREDSGRRTGELFF.

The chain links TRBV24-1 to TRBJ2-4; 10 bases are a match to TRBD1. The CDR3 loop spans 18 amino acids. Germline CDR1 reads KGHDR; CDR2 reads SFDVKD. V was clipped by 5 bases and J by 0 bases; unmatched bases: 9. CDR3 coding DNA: TGTGCCACCAGTGCCGCGACAGGGGGCGATGGAGCCAAAAACATTCAGTACTTC. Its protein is CATSAATGGDGAKNIQYF.

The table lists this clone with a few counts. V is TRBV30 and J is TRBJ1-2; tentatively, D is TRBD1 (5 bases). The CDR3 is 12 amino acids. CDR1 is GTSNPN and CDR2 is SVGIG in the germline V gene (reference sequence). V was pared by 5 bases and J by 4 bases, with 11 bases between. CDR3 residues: CAWGQGSYGYTF. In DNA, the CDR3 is TGTGCCTGGGGGCAGGGCTCCTATGGCTACACCTTC.

The CDR3 loop is CASNGGQDTEAFF. In nucleotides, the CDR3 is TGTGCCAGCAACGGGGGGCAGGACACTGAAGCTTTCTTT. This rearrangement joins TRBV2 to TRBJ1-1; possibly TRBD1 for D (6 bases). Germline V gives CDR1 SNHLY, CDR2 FYNNEI. The CDR3 contains 13 residues. V gave up 7 bases and J gave up 3 bases, with 12 bases separating them.

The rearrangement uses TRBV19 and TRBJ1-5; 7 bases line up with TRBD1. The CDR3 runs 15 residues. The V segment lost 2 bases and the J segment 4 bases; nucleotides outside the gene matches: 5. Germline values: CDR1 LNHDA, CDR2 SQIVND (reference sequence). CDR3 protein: CASSILQGPNQPQHF. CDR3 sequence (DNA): TGTGCCAGTAGTATATTACAGGGGCCGAATCAGCCCCAGCATTTT.

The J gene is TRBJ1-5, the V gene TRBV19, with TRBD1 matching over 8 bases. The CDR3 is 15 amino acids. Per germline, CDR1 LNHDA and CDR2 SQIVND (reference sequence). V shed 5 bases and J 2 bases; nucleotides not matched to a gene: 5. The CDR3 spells CASSLRGLGNQPQHF. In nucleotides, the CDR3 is TGTGCCAGTAGTCTCAGGGGGCTCGGCAATCAGCCCCAGCATTTT.

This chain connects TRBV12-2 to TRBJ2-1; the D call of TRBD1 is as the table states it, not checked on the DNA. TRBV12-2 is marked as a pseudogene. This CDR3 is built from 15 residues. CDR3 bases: TGTGCAAGTCGCTTAAGGGGCGACTCCTACAATGAGCAGTTCTTC. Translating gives CASRLRGDSYNEQFF.

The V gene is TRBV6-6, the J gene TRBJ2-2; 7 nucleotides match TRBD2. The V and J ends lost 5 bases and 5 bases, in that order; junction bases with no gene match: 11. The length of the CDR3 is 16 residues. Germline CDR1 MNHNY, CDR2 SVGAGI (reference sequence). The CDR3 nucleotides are TGTGCCAGCAGTCAGAAGCGGGAATGGGGGACCGGGGAGCTGTTTTTT. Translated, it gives CASSQKREWGTGELFF.

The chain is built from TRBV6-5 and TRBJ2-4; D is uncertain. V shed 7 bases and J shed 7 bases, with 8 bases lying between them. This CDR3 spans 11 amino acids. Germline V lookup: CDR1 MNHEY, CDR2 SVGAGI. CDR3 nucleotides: TGTGCCAGCAACAGATTCAACATTCAGTACTTC. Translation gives CASNRFNIQYF.

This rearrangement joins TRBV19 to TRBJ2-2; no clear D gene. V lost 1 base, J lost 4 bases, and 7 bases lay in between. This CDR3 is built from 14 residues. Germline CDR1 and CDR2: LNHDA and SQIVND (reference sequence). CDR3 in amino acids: CASSIVTGTGELFF. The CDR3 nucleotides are TGTGCCAGTAGTATAGTAACCGGCACCGGGGAGCTGTTTTTT.

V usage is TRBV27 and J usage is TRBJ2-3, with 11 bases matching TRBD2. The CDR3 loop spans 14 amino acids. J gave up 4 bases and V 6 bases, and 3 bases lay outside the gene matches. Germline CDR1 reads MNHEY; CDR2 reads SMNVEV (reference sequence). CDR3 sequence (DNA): TGTGCCAGCAGATTAGCGGGAGGGCCAGATACGCAGTATTTT. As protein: CASRLAGGPDTQYF.

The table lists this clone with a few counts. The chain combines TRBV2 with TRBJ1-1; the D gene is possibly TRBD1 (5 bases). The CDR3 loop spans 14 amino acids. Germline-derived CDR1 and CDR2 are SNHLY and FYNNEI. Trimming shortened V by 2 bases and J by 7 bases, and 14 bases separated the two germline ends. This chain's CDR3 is CASSERGGLGEAFF. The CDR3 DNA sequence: TGTGCCAGCAGTGAAAGGGGTGGTTTGGGTGAAGCTTTCTTT.

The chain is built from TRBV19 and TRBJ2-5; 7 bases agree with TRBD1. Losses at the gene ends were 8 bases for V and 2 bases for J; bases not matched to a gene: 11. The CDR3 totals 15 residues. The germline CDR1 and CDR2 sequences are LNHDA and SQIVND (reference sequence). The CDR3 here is CASSGRTGLQETQYF. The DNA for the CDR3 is TGTGCCAGTTCCGGCCGGACAGGACTTCAAGAGACCCAGTACTTC.

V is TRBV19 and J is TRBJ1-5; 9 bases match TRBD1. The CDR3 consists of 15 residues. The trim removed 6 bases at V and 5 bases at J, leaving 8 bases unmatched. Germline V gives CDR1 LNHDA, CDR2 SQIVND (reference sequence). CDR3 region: CASRAHRGLDQPQHF. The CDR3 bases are TGTGCCAGTAGGGCCCACAGGGGGCTCGATCAGCCCCAGCATTTT.

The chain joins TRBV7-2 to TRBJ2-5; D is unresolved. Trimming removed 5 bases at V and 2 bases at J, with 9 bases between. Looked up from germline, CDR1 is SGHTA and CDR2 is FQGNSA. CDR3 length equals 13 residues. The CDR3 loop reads CASSRDWQETQYF. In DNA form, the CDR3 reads TGTGCCAGCAGCAGAGACTGGCAAGAGACCCAGTACTTC.

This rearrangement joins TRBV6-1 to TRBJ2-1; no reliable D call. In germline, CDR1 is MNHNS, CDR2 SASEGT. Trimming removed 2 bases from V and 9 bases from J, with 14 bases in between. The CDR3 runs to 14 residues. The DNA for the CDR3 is TGTGCCAGCAGTGAATGGCAGGATATGGTTGAGCAGTTCTTC. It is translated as CASSEWQDMVEQFF.